Listed below are T cell receptor beta chains from one sample, sequenced in a study of blood T cells in healthy people across ages. Using its own MiXCR run on the 5' RACE reads, TCRdb lists one record per CDR3 protein. The sample carries hundreds of thousands of distinct CDR3 sequences, 58% recorded once. The sample comprised blood. These receptors were taken from a man aged 25 to 40 in good health. CDR3s include the opening cysteine and the closing phenylalanine or tryptophan. A D gene is named only where the DNA matches it firmly. Not all rows give a size; the values are once, few, many and, for expanded clones, a class.

D | J | V | size | CDR3 | DNA
TRBD2 | TRBJ2-5 | TRBV12-3/TRBV12-4 | few | CASSLSGGAETQYF | TGTGCCAGCAGCTTGAGCGGGGGGGCCGAGACCCAGTACTTC
TRBD2 | TRBJ2-1 | TRBV9 | - | CASSVAGTRAYNEQFF | TGTGCCAGCAGCGTAGCGGGGACTAGGGCTTACAATGAGCAGTTCTTC
- | TRBJ2-5 | TRBV5-4 | few | CASSFSVSPQETQYF | TGTGCCAGCAGCTTCTCCGTCAGCCCCCAAGAGACCCAGTACTTC
- | TRBJ2-1 | TRBV29-1 | - | CSVVFSEYNEQFF | TGCAGCGTTGTATTTTCGGAATACAATGAGCAGTTCTTC
- | TRBJ2-3 | TRBV5-1 | few | CASSGWDLSTDTQYF | TGCGCCAGCAGCGGATGGGATCTTAGCACAGATACGCAGTATTTT
- | TRBJ2-7 | TRBV5-6 | - | CASSRTAVRMAYEQYF | TGTGCCAGCAGCCGAACAGCGGTAAGAATGGCCTACGAGCAGTACTTC
TRBD2 | TRBJ2-5 | TRBV6-1 | - | CASGRASGSWEAQYF | TGTGCCAGCGGTCGGGCTAGCGGGAGTTGGGAGGCCCAGTACTTC
TRBD2 | TRBJ2-3 | TRBV20-1 | - | CSASLAGHTDTQYF | TGCAGTGCTTCCTTAGCGGGACACACAGATACGCAGTATTTT
TRBD2 | TRBJ2-3 | TRBV12-3/TRBV12-4 | - | CASSRTSGGIDTQYF | TGTGCCAGCAGCAGGACTAGCGGGGGCATCGATACGCAGTATTTT
- | TRBJ2-1 | TRBV5-1 | - | CASGSPLANYNEQFF | TGCGCCAGCGGGAGTCCGCTCGCGAACTACAATGAGCAGTTCTTC
- | TRBJ2-5 | TRBV20-1 | - | CSARSPMATQYF | TGCAGTGCTAGATCCCCAATGGCCACCCAGTACTTC
TRBD1 | TRBJ1-4 | TRBV12-5 | few | CASGMTGGLNEKLFF | TGTGCTAGTGGTATGACAGGGGGGCTGAATGAAAAACTGTTTTTT
- | TRBJ1-4 | TRBV5-5 | - | CASSLGGRRDEKLFF | TGTGCCAGCAGCTTGGGGGGACGGAGAGATGAAAAACTGTTTTTT
- | TRBJ2-3 | TRBV28 | - | CASSSRQPGDTQYF | TGTGCCAGCAGTTCAAGACAGCCCGGGGATACGCAGTATTTT
TRBD2 | TRBJ2-7 | TRBV3-1 | - | CASSPAGGGSYEQYF | TGTGCCAGCAGCCCAGCGGGGGGTGGCTCCTACGAGCAGTACTTC
- | TRBJ1-2 | TRBV12-3/TRBV12-4 | - | CASRKKTGPVGNYGYTF | TGTGCCAGCAGGAAAAAAACAGGGCCCGTTGGTAACTATGGCTACACCTTC
TRBD2 | TRBJ2-7 | TRBV4-1 | - | CASSHLSRGDYEQYF | TGCGCCAGCAGCCACCTCTCGCGGGGGGACTACGAGCAGTACTTC
TRBD2 | TRBJ2-5 | TRBV7-9 | - | CASQLRAQGGYEQYF | TGTGCCAGCCAGCTTAGAGCGCAGGGAGGGTATGAGCAGTACTTC
- | TRBJ2-1 | TRBV20-1 | - | CSARGHSLASLNEQFF | TGCAGTGCTAGAGGTCATTCCCTAGCGTCCCTCAATGAGCAGTTCTTC
- | TRBJ1-2 | TRBV7-9 | - | CASSTDGGGYTF | TGTGCCAGCAGCACCGACGGAGGAGGCTACACCTTC
- | TRBJ2-5 | TRBV20-1 | many | CSARVLVQETQYF | TGCAGTGCTAGGGTCCTGGTCCAAGAGACCCAGTACTTC
- | TRBJ1-1 | TRBV2 | - | CASRASTQGNTEAFF | TGTGCCAGCAGGGCATCTACACAGGGGAACACTGAAGCTTTCTTT
TRBD2 | TRBJ2-1 | TRBV29-1 | - | CSVDGWASGGGNEQFF | TGCAGCGTTGATGGATGGGCTAGCGGGGGAGGGAATGAGCAGTTCTTC
- | TRBJ1-2 | TRBV28 | - | CASSFGQHYGYTF | TGTGCCAGCAGTTTTGGGCAACACTATGGCTACACCTTC
TRBD2 | TRBJ2-1 | TRBV7-2 | few | CASSSTSGEVQQFF | TGTGCCAGCAGCTCGACTAGCGGGGAAGTTCAGCAGTTCTTC
- | TRBJ2-7 | TRBV10-3 | few | CAISGAGVSYEQYF | TGTGCCATCAGTGGCGCCGGGGTTTCCTACGAGCAGTACTTC
- | TRBJ2-1 | TRBV29-1 | - | CSVEGGRLNEQFF | TGCAGCGTTGAGGGGGGGCGGCTCAATGAGCAGTTCTTC
- | TRBJ2-7 | TRBV20-1 | - | CSAREGTQGVYEQYF | TGCAGTGCTAGAGAGGGCACGCAGGGCGTCTACGAGCAGTACTTC
- | TRBJ2-3 | TRBV20-1 | once | CSAHPPTRPDTQYF | TGCAGTGCTCACCCCCCGACTAGGCCAGATACGCAGTATTTT
TRBD2 | TRBJ2-3 | TRBV2 | - | CASSPLADPALDTQYF | TGTGCCAGCAGCCCACTAGCGGACCCGGCACTAGATACGCAGTATTTT
TRBD2 | TRBJ2-1 | TRBV7-2 | - | CASSLGGGAINEQFF | TGTGCCAGCAGCTTAGGCGGGGGGGCCATCAATGAGCAGTTCTTC
- | TRBJ2-7 | TRBV21-1 | once | CASSKTRGTRYEQYF | TGTGCCAGCAGCAAAACGAGGGGGACCCGCTACGAGCAGTACTTC
- | TRBJ2-3 | TRBV5-1 | - | CASSGSTEPTDTQYF | TGCGCCAGCAGCGGGTCGACAGAACCCACAGATACGCAGTATTTT
- | TRBJ2-1 | TRBV5-1 | few | CASSLAQGSTYNEQFF | TGCGCCAGCAGCTTGGCCCAGGGTAGCACCTACAATGAGCAGTTCTTC
TRBD1 | TRBJ2-6 | TRBV7-2 | - | CASSTRGRGANVLTF | TGTGCCAGCAGCACCAGGGGGCGTGGGGCCAACGTCCTGACTTTC
TRBD1 | TRBJ1-2 | TRBV7-2 | - | CASSLTRGQGYGYTF | TGTGCCAGCAGCCTAACACGGGGACAGGGATACGGCTACACCTTC
- | TRBJ2-6 | TRBV7-9 | once | CASSLTRGPNSGANVLTF | TGTGCCAGCAGCTTAACCAGGGGTCCGAACTCTGGGGCCAACGTCCTGACTTTC
- | TRBJ1-5 | TRBV27 | once | CASGGRDQPQHF | TGTGCCAGTGGGGGCCGGGATCAGCCCCAGCATTTT
- | TRBJ2-7 | TRBV29-1 | few | CSVEAGDYEQYF | TGCAGCGTTGAGGCCGGTGACTACGAGCAGTACTTC
TRBD2 | TRBJ2-3 | TRBV5-1 | once | CASSFRSGGPTDTQYF | TGCGCCAGCAGCTTCCGTAGCGGGGGACCCACAGATACGCAGTATTTT
- | TRBJ1-2 | TRBV20-1 | few | CSARTSSGGFGYTF | TGCAGTGCTAGAACTTCCAGCGGCGGGTTTGGCTACACCTTC
- | TRBJ1-1 | TRBV7-9 | - | CASSLEHGNTEAFF | TGTGCCAGCAGCTTAGAACACGGCAACACTGAAGCTTTCTTT
- | TRBJ2-7 | TRBV5-1 | - | CASSLDLSPYNEQYF | TGCGCCAGCAGCTTGGATCTTAGCCCCTACAATGAGCAGTACTTC
- | TRBJ2-5 | TRBV2 | - | CASREGGGRSQETQYF | TGTGCCAGCAGGGAGGGAGGTGGCAGGAGCCAAGAGACCCAGTACTTC
- | TRBJ2-3 | TRBV5-1 | few | CASSLSGIDTQYF | TGCGCCAGCAGCTTGAGTGGGATAGATACGCAGTATTTT
- | TRBJ2-1 | TRBV5-1 | - | CASSPTTGYNEQFF | TGCGCCAGCAGCCCAACGACTGGATACAATGAGCAGTTCTTC
- | TRBJ1-1 | TRBV21-1 | - | CASSKAFPNTEAFF | TGTGCCAGCAGCAAGGCCTTCCCGAACACTGAAGCTTTCTTT
- | TRBJ1-5 | TRBV15 | - | CATQRGAFNQPQHF | TGTGCCACCCAACGGGGGGCGTTCAATCAGCCCCAGCATTTT
- | TRBJ2-6 | TRBV29-1 | - | CSVRQGPSGANVPTF | TGCAGCGTTCGTCAGGGCCCATCTGGGGCCAACGTCCCGACTTTC
TRBD1 | TRBJ2-7 | TRBV7-2 | - | CASSAQGSSYEQYF | TGTGCCAGCAGCGCACAGGGGAGCTCCTACGAGCAGTACTTC